This entry features one TCR beta chain sequence. Its antigen is undetermined. This table comes from immunoSEQ multiplex PCR, and its TCRdb copy is limited to in-frame clones, with some not included. The sample shows around 690,000 clones, roughly 88% of them seen only once. Germline V gene data show CDR1 as MNHEY and CDR2 as SVGAGI. Trimming shortened V by 4 bases and J by 2 bases, and 11 bases separated the two germline ends. This CDR3 is 14 amino acids long. The data are from a study of shared clonotypes between healthy human individuals. Broader study findings: What limited the represented genetic and exposure-history diversity was the small number of donors. In general, naive subsets displayed greater estimated richness than memory subsets did.

The genes are TRBV6-5 and TRBJ1-2; D perhaps matches TRBD1 (6 bases). The receptor was isolated from a man aged 18-30 years in good health. Some clones in this sample may be carry-over from other donors' samples. Material for sequencing was memory CD8+ T cells from PBMCs. Subset denoted: CD45RO+ cells pooled with CCR7-negative TemRA cells. Here the CDR3 DNA reads TGTGCCAGCAGTTTAACCAGGGGCAACTATGGCTACACCTTC. Translated: CASSLTRGNYGYTF.